This T cell receptor beta chain was found in a study of identical twins. After template switching added a universal primer site, the resulting cDNA carried unique molecular identifiers. TCRdb analysed the 5' RACE reads with MiXCR anew, one entry per CDR3 protein. This sample has around 680,000 distinct CDR3 sequences, with roughly 8% found just once. Study-wide points: The more abundant beta clonotypes in cord blood had fewer insertions, and memory repertoires did not show this. Analyses of zero insertions could be partly confounded by invariant MAIT and iNKT cells.

Note on this clonotype: Its antigen is currently unknown.

A further study also used this sample, focusing on yellow fever vaccine responses in identical twins.

The sequencing input was PBMCs. This clonotype was sampled from a young woman in good health.

Here the CDR3 reads CASSQSGQDPGTDTQYF. The CDR3 DNA reads as TGCGCCAGCAGTCAATCGGGGCAGGACCCGGGGACAGATACGCAGTATTTT. The chain has TRBV23-1 and TRBJ2-3; D could derive from TRBD1 or TRBD2 (5 bases each). TRBV23-1 counts as an open reading frame of uncertain function. Trimming removed 0 bases at V and 3 bases at J, with 16 bases between. The CDR3 extends over 17 amino acids.